This is a list of T cell receptor beta chains from one sample in a study of B cell selection in AIRE deficiency. The protocol was immunoSEQ multiplex PCR, while the TCRdb copy is restricted to in-frame clones and leaves out a portion. The data show fewer than 30,000 clones, roughly 95% seen once. The sequencing input was CD4+CD127+ conventional T cells sorted from PBMCs. The receptors come from a human donor in good health. Both conserved end residues are part of each CDR3. D genes are given only for firm matches. Clone size, where shown, is once, few, many, or a class for clones that have expanded.

J | D | size | V | DNA | CDR3
TRBJ2-5 | NA | NA | TRBV5-1 | TGCGCCAGCAGCTTCGGGGATGGAGAGACCCAGTACTTC | CASSFGDGETQYF
TRBJ2-7 | NA | NA | TRBV6-6 | TGTGCCAGCAGCCCCCCCGGGGCTAGCACCTACGAGCAGTACTTC | CASSPPGASTYEQYF
TRBJ1-6 | NA | NA | TRBV5-1 | TGCGCCAGCAGCGAGGACGGATTCTCGCCCCTCCACTTT | CASSEDGFSPLHF
TRBJ2-1 | NA | NA | TRBV11-1 | TGTGCCAGCAGCCAACATAAAGAGCAGTTCTTC | CASSQHKEQFF
TRBJ2-2 | TRBD2 | NA | TRBV2 | TGTGCCAGCAGCCGGACTAGCGGGAACACCGGGGAGCTGTTTTTT | CASSRTSGNTGELFF
TRBJ1-2 | NA | NA | TRBV5-1 | TGCGCCAGCAGCTTGGAAAAGGATTCCTATGGCTACACCTTC | CASSLEKDSYGYTF
TRBJ2-3 | NA | NA | TRBV5-1 | TGCGCCAGCAGCGGTTTACCGGGACTGGGCGATACGCAGTATTTT | CASSGLPGLGDTQYF
TRBJ2-7 | NA | once | TRBV18 | TGTGCCAGCTCACCGATGACGGTGGAATCCTACGAGCAGTACTTC | CASSPMTVESYEQYF
TRBJ2-2 | NA | NA | TRBV29-1 | TGCAGCGTTGGACACCCGAACACCGGGGAGCTGTTTTTT | CSVGHPNTGELFF
TRBJ1-2 | NA | NA | TRBV27 | TGTGCCAGCAGTGCCCCTAACTATGGCTACACCTTC | CASSAPNYGYTF
TRBJ2-1 | TRBD2 | NA | TRBV5-1 | TGCGCCAGCAGCTTGCTAGCGGGAGAATACGATGAGCAGTTCTTC | CASSLLAGEYDEQFF
TRBJ2-5 | NA | NA | TRBV5-1 | TGCGCCAGCAGCTTGGAGGGAGAGACCCAGTACTTC | CASSLEGETQYF
TRBJ2-3 | TRBD2 | NA | TRBV7-9 | TGTGCCAGCAGCCCCGCCTTCGGACTAGCGGGAGATGCAGATACGCAGTATTTT | CASSPAFGLAGDADTQYF
TRBJ2-1 | TRBD2 | NA | TRBV12-5 | TGTGCTAGTGGTTTGAGGTACTGGGGAGGGCTCTCTCACAATGAGCAGTTCTTC | CASGLRYWGGLSHNEQFF
TRBJ2-2 | TRBD2 | NA | TRBV7-2 | TGTGCCAGCAGCCCCCAGGGAGCGGGGAGGAACACCGGGGAGCTGTTTTTT | CASSPQGAGRNTGELFF
TRBJ1-6 | NA | NA | TRBV7-2 | TGTGCCAGCAGCTTAGGGAATTCACCCCTCCACTTT | CASSLGNSPLHF
TRBJ1-2 | NA | NA | TRBV12-5 | TGTGCTAGTGGTTCTCGGTTCTATGGCTACACCTTC | CASGSRFYGYTF
TRBJ1-2 | NA | NA | TRBV20-1 | TGCAGTGCAAACAGGGTGGGTGGCTACACCTTC | CSANRVGGYTF
TRBJ2-7 | NA | NA | TRBV11-1 | TGTGCCAGCAGCTTACCAGGGTTCACCTACGAGCAGTACTTC | CASSLPGFTYEQYF
TRBJ2-1 | TRBD2 | NA | TRBV10-3 | TGTGCCATCAGTGAGTCCCCTACTAGCGGGGGTGACAATGAGCAGTTCTTC | CAISESPTSGGDNEQFF
TRBJ2-1 | TRBD2 | NA | TRBV2 | TGTGCCAGCGCCTTGACTAGCGGGACTAGCACCTACAATGAGCAGTTCTTC | CASALTSGTSTYNEQFF
TRBJ1-2 | NA | NA | TRBV29-1 | TGCAGCGTGACACAAAACTATGGCTACACCTTC | CSVTQNYGYTF
TRBJ2-7 | NA | NA | TRBV6-5 | TGTGCCAGCAGTCGCACGGTCTCCTACGAGCAGTACTTC | CASSRTVSYEQYF
TRBJ2-1 | TRBD2 | NA | TRBV7-9 | TGTGCCAGCAGCCGTCGGACTAGCGGCTCCTACAATGAGCAGTTCTTC | CASSRRTSGSYNEQFF
TRBJ1-2 | NA | NA | TRBV6-5 | TGTGCCAGCACAGGGAACTATGGCTACACCTTC | CASTGNYGYTF
TRBJ2-7 | NA | NA | TRBV29-1 | TGCAGCGTTGGTAGTGTGGGCGAGCAGTACTTC | CSVGSVGEQYF
TRBJ1-2 | NA | NA | TRBV19 | TGTGCCAGTAGTATCCGTGCTGGGGACGGCTATGGCTACACCTTC | CASSIRAGDGYGYTF
TRBJ2-1 | NA | NA | TRBV27 | TGTGCCAGCAGTCCTCCGACAGGGAGGTCCTACAATGAGCAGTTCTTC | CASSPPTGRSYNEQFF
TRBJ1-1 | TRBD1 | NA | TRBV5-4 | TGTGCCAGCAGTCTTCCTATGACAGGGATGAACACTGAAGCTTTCTTT | CASSLPMTGMNTEAFF
TRBJ1-1 | TRBD1 | NA | TRBV5-5 | TGTGCCAGCACCCCGAGGGACAGGGGGCCCGGGACTGAAGCTTTCTTT | CASTPRDRGPGTEAFF
TRBJ2-3 | NA | NA | TRBV12-5 | TGTGCTAGTGGTTTGGTACGTGATACGCAGTATTTT | CASGLVRDTQYF
TRBJ2-7 | NA | NA | TRBV6-5 | TGTGCCAGCAGACTCCAACTAGGCCCCTCCTACGAGCAGTACTTC | CASRLQLGPSYEQYF
TRBJ1-1 | NA | once | TRBV6-1 | TGTGCCAGCAGTTTCCGGTCCCAGAGCACTGAAGCTTTCTTT | CASSFRSQSTEAFF
TRBJ2-2 | NA | NA | TRBV29-1 | TGCAGCGTCACAACGGCACAGGGGAACACCGGGGAGCTGTTTTTT | CSVTTAQGNTGELFF
TRBJ2-3 | NA | NA | TRBV18 | TGTGCCAGCTCACCTACAGATACGCAGTATTTT | CASSPTDTQYF
TRBJ1-3 | TRBD1 | NA | TRBV5-1 | TGCGCCAGCAGCTTGGAAGCAGGGGGAGATGGAAACACCATATATTTT | CASSLEAGGDGNTIYF
TRBJ1-6 | NA | once | TRBV11-2 | TGTGCCAGCAGCTTAATTGGCGGCCGAGGGCATTCACCCCTCCACTTT | CASSLIGGRGHSPLHF
TRBJ1-1 | TRBD1 | NA | TRBV2 | TGTGCCAGCAGGGGGACAGAGAACACTGAAGCTTTCTTT | CASRGTENTEAFF
TRBJ1-1 | NA | NA | TRBV6-1 | TGTGCCAGCAGTCGGACAAATGGGGACACTGAAGCTTTCTTT | CASSRTNGDTEAFF
TRBJ2-1 | NA | NA | TRBV7-9 | TGTGCCAGCAGATCCCTCGGTAATGAGCAGTTCTTC | CASRSLGNEQFF